This TCR beta chain was sequenced during a study of blood T cell repertoires in COVID-19. Study-wide context: The study drew acute and convalescent COVID-19 samples from the United States, Italy and Spain. PBMCs, B-cell-depleted T cells, or T cells provided the cDNA or gDNA that made up the material.

This CDR3 contains 17 residues. V lost 6 bases and J lost 1; bases outside the gene matches: 3. Germline V gives CDR1 SGHAT, CDR2 FQNNGV. Assay: immunoSEQ multiplex PCR; the TCRdb copy retains only in-frame clones and omits some. Among some 150,000 clones listed, about four fifths were seen once. This chain uses TRBV11-2 with TRBJ2-2; 15 bases align to TRBD2. The source is a woman aged 80 or over with acute or convalescent COVID-19. Material: peripheral blood. The CDR3 nucleotides are TGTGCCAGCAGGCCGGGACTAGCGGGGGGGAACACCGGGGAGCTGTTTTTT. Translating gives CASRPGLAGGNTGELFF. The full variable domain, completed using reference TRBV11-2 and TRBJ2-2, is EAGVAQSPRYKIIEKRQSVAFWCNPISGHATLYWYQQILGQGPKLLIQFQNNGVVDDSQLPKDRFSAERLKGVDSTLKIQPAKLEDSAVYLCASRPGLAGGNTGELFFGEGSRLTVL.